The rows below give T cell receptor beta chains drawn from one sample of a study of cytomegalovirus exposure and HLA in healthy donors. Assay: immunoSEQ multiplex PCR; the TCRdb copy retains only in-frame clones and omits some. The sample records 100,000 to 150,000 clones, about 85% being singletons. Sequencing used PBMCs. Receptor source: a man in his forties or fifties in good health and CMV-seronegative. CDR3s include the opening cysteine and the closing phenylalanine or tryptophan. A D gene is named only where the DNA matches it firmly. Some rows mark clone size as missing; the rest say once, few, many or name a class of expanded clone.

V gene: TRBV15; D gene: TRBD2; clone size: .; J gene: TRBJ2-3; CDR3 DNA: TGTGCCACCAGCGGGGGGGTTGCAGATACGCAGTATTTT; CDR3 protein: CATSGGVADTQYF
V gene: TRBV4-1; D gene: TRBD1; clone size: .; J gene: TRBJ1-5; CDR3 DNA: TGCGCCAGCAGCCCGGGCCTAGGACAGGCCCAGCATTTT; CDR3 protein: CASSPGLGQAQHF
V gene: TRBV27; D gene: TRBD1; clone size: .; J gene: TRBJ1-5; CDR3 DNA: TGTGCCAGCAGTTCATGGACAGGGAGAAATCAGCCCCAGCATTTT; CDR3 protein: CASSSWTGRNQPQHF
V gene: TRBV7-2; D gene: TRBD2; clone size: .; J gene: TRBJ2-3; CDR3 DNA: TGTGCCAGCAGCTTAGCGGTGCGGGGGAGCACAGATACGCAGTATTTT; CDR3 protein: CASSLAVRGSTDTQYF
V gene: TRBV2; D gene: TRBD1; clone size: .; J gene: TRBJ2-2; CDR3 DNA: TGTGCCAGCAGTCGTGGACAGGGCAACACCGGGGAGCTGTTTTTT; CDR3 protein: CASSRGQGNTGELFF
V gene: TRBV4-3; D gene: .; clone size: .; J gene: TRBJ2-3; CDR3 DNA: TGCGCCAGCAGCCAAGCGCCGAAGAGGACAGATACGCAGTATTTT; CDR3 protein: CASSQAPKRTDTQYF
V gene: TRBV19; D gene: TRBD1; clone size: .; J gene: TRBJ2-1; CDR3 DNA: TGTGCCAGCCGGGCTGGACAGGCTAACAATGAGCAGTTCTTC; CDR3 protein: CASRAGQANNEQFF
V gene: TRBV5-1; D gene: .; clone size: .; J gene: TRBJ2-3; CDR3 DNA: TGCGCCAGCAGCTTGGAGTGGCCGACAGACGGCACAGATACGCAGTATTTT; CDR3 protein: CASSLEWPTDGTDTQYF
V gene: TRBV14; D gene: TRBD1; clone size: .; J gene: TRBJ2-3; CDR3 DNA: TGTGCCAGCAGCCAAGATTCAGGGGGCTGGGACACAGATACGCAGTATTTT; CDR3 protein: CASSQDSGGWDTDTQYF
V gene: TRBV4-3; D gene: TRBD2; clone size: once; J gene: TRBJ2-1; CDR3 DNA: TGCGCCAGCAGCCAGCAGGCTAGCGGGAGAGACAATGAGCAGTTCTTC; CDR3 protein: CASSQQASGRDNEQFF
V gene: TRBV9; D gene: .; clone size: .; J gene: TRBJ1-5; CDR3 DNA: TGTGCCAGCAGCCCCGTGGAGTCGGGTCAGCCCCAGCATTTT; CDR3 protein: CASSPVESGQPQHF
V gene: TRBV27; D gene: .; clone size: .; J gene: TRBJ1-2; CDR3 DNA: TGTGCCAGCGGAGCTCGGGGACTGCTCTATGGCTACACCTTC; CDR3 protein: CASGARGLLYGYTF
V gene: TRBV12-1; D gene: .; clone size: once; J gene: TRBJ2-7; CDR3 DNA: TGTGCCAGCAGCCCCCGACAGGGGTCCATTTTATTCTACGAGCAGTACTTC; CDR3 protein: CASSPRQGSILFYEQYF
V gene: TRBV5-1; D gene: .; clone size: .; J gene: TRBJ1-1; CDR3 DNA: TGCGCCAGCAGCTTGGTGCAGGGAATGAACACTGAAGCTTTCTTT; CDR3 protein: CASSLVQGMNTEAFF
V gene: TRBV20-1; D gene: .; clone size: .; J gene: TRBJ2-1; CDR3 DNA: TGCAGTGCTTTTGACTTTGAGCAGTTCTTC; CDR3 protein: CSAFDFEQFF
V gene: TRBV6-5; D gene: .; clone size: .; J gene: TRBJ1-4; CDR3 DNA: TGTGCCAGCAGAACCGGCGGAGGTAACGAAAAACTGTTTTTT; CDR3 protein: CASRTGGGNEKLFF
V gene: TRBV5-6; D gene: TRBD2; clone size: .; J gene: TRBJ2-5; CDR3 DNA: TGTGCCAGCAGCTTGGGACTAGCGGGGCAAGAGACCCAGTACTTC; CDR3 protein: CASSLGLAGQETQYF
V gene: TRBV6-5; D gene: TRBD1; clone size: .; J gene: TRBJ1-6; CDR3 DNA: TGTGCCAGCACCACAGGGGGCTATAGTTCACCCCTCCACTTT; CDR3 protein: CASTTGGYSSPLHF
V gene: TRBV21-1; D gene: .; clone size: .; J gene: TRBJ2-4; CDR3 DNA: TGTGCCAGCAGCAAAAGCCGACAGGTGTTAGCCAAAAACATTCAGTACTTC; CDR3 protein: CASSKSRQVLAKNIQYF
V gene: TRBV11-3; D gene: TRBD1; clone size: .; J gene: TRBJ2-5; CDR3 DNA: TGTGCCAGCAGCCACTACGGGACAGGGGAGGAAGAGACCCAGTACTTC; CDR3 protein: CASSHYGTGEEETQYF
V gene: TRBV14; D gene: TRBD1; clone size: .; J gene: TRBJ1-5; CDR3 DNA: TGTGCCAGCAGCCAAGAGATGGACAGGGGGAATCAACTCTATCAGCCCCAGCATTTT; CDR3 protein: CASSQEMDRGNQLYQPQHF
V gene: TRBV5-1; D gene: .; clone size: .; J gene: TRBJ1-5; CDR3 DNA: TGCGCCAGCAGCTTCGGAGGGAATCAGCCCCAGCATTTT; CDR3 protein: CASSFGGNQPQHF
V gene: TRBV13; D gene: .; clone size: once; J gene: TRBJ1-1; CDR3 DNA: TGTGCCAGCAGCGTGGGACATCCGAGCACTGAAGCTTTCTTT; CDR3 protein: CASSVGHPSTEAFF
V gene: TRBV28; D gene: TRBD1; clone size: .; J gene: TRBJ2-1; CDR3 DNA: TGTGCCAGCAGTTTCACAGGGGGTAGCAATGAGCAGTTCTTC; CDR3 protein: CASSFTGGSNEQFF
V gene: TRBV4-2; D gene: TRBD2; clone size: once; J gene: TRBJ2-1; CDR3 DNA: TGTGCCAGCAGCCCCCTAGGGCGACTAGCGGGGGGGCCAACCTACAATGAGCAGTTCTTC; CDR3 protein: CASSPLGRLAGGPTYNEQFF
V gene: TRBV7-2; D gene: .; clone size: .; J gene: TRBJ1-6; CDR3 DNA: TGTGCCAGCACCATGAGCTCCTATAATTCACCCCTCCACTTT; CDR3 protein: CASTMSSYNSPLHF
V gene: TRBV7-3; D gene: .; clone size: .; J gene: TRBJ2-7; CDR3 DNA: TGTGCCAGCAGCTTAGGGCGGGGCCTCTCCTACGAGCAGTACTTC; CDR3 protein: CASSLGRGLSYEQYF
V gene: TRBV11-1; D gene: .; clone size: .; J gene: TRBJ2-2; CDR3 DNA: TGTGCCAGCAGCCCATACCGTGGGGCTAACACCGGGGAGCTGTTTTTT; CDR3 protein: CASSPYRGANTGELFF
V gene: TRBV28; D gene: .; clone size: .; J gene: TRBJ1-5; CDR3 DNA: TGTGCCAGCAGTTTAGGGCAGTACGGACAGCCCCAGCATTTT; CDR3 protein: CASSLGQYGQPQHF
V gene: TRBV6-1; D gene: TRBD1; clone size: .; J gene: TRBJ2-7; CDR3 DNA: TGTGCCAGCACAGGGGGCCCAAATTCCTACGAGCAGTACTTC; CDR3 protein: CASTGGPNSYEQYF
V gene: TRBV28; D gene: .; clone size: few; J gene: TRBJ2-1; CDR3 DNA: TGTGCCAGCAGTTTAAGTGGACTCAGCTCCTACAATGAGCAGTTCTTC; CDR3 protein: CASSLSGLSSYNEQFF
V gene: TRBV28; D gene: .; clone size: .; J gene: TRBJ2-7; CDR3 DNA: TGTGCCAGCAGGGGGACACAGAGCTCCTACGAGCAGTACTTC; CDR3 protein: CASRGTQSSYEQYF
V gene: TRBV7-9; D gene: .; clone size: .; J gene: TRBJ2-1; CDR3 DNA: TGTGCCAGCAGCTTAGCCGGGACTTACAATGAGCAGTTCTTC; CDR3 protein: CASSLAGTYNEQFF
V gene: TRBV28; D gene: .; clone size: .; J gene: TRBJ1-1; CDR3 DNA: TGTGCCAGCACCCTACACACCAGGTTGGGGGCCACTGAAGCTTTCTTT; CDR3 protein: CASTLHTRLGATEAFF
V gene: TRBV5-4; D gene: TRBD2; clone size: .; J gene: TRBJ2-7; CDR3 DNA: TGTGCCAGCAGCTTACAAGCGGGAGGTACCCTAAGTTCCTACGAGCAGTACTTC; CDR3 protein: CASSLQAGGTLSSYEQYF
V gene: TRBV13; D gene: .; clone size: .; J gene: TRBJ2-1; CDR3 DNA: TGTGCCAGCAGCTTGGGACTTAACAATGAGCAGTTCTTC; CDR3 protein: CASSLGLNNEQFF
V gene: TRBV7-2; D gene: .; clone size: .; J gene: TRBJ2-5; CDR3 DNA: TGTGCCAGCAGTTTTTACCCCAGAGAGACCCAGTACTTC; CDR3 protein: CASSFYPRETQYF
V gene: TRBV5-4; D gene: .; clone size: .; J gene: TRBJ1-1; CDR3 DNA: TGTGCCAGCATACGGGAGGGGAACACTGAAGCTTTCTTT; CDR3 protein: CASIREGNTEAFF
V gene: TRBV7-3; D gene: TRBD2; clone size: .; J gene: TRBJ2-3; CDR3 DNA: TGTGCCAGCAGCACAGCAGCGGGAGCAACAGATACGCAGTATTTT; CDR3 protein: CASSTAAGATDTQYF
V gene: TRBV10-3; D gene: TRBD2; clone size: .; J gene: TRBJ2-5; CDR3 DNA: TGTGCCATCAGTGACAAACTAGCGGGCCAAGAGACCCAGTACTTC; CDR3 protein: CAISDKLAGQETQYF
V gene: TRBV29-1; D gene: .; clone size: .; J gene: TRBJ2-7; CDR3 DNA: TGCAGCGCCCTGACAGCCTACGAGCAGTACTTC; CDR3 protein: CSALTAYEQYF
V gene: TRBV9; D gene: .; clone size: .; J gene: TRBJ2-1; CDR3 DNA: TGTGCCAGCAGCGTAGCTGGTACAAGGGGTGAGCAGTTCTTC; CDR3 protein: CASSVAGTRGEQFF
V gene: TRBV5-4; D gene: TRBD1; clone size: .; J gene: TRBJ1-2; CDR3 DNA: TGTGCCAGCAGCTTGGAAGCCGGGACAGGGGGCTATGGCTACACCTTC; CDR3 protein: CASSLEAGTGGYGYTF
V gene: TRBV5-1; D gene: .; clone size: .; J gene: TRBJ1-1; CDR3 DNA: TGCGCCAGCAGGCAAGGGGGAGGGGGTGTTGGCACTGAAGCTTTCTTT; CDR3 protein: CASRQGGGGVGTEAFF
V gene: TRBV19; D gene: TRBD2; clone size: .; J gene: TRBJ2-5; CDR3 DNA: TGTGCCAGTAGGGGCGGGAGGGACGCCACCGAGACCCAGTACTTC; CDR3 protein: CASRGGRDATETQYF
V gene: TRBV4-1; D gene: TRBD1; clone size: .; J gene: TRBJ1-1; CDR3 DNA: TGCGCCAGCAGCCAAGATTCGCGACAGGGGTGGGAGGGCACTGAAGCTTTCTTT; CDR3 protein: CASSQDSRQGWEGTEAFF
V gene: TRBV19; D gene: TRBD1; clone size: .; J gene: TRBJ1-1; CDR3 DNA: TGTGCCAGTAGTGCAGGACAGGACACTGAAGCTTTCTTT; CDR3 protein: CASSAGQDTEAFF
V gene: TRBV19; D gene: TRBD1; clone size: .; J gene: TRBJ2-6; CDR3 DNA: TGTGCCAGTAGTGCCCATACAGGGGGCGTTTCTGGGGCCAACGTCCTGACTTTC; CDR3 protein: CASSAHTGGVSGANVLTF
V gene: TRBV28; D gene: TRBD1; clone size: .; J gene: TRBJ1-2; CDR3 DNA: TGTGCCAGCAGTCAGACAGGGGCCGGCTACACCTTC; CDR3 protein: CASSQTGAGYTF
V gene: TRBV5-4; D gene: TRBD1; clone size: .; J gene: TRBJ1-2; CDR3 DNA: TGTGCCAGCAGCCCACAGGGGGCGAGGGGCTACACCTTC; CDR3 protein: CASSPQGARGYTF
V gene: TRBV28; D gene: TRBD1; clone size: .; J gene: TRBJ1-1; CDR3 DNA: TGTGCCAGCAGTTTGGTACAGGGGGGCACTGAAGCTTTCTTT; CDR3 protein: CASSLVQGGTEAFF
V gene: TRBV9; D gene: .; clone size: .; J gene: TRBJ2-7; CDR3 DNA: TGTGCCAGCAGCGTAGGATCATCGGCGGGGGAGCAGTACTTC; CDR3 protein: CASSVGSSAGEQYF
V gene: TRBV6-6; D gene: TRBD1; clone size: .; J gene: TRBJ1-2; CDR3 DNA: TGTGCCAGCAGTCAGGGGACAGGAAACTATGGCTACACCTTC; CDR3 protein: CASSQGTGNYGYTF
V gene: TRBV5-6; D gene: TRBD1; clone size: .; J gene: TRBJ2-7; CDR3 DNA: TGTGCCAGCAGCATCCCGGGACAGACCTACGAGCAGTACTTC; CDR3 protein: CASSIPGQTYEQYF
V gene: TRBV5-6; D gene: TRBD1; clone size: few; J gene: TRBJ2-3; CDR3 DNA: TGTGCCAGCAGCTGGATAAGGGACAGGGTAGCAGATACGCAGTATTTT; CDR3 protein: CASSWIRDRVADTQYF
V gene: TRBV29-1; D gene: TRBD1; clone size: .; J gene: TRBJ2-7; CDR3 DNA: TGCAGCGTTGAGAAGGGGGAGGCAGGGGGCATTGACGAGCAGTACTTC; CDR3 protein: CSVEKGEAGGIDEQYF
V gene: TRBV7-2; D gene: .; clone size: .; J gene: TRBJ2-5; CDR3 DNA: TGTGCCAGCAGCTTACGTTCCGGGGGAGAGACCCAGTACTTC; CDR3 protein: CASSLRSGGETQYF
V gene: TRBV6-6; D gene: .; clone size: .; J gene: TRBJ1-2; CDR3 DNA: TGTGCCAGCAGTTACTGGCAGGGAGGGGGCTACACCTTC; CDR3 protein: CASSYWQGGGYTF
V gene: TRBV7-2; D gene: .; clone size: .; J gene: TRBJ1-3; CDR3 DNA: TGTGCCAGCAGCCCCCTGGGAAACACCATATATTTT; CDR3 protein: CASSPLGNTIYF